The sequence of this T cell receptor (beta chain) was determined in a study of shared clonotypes between healthy human individuals. Study-level results: Naive subsets generally had larger estimated richness than memory subsets. Represented diversity, genetic and exposure-history alike, was limited by few donors.

Original processing methods: Junction-only sequences without quality scores came from ImmunoSEQ, so filtering differed. This table comes from immunoSEQ multiplex PCR, and its TCRdb copy is limited to in-frame clones, with some not included. V and J calls and clone size are as listed in that table; D and trimming were resolved from the DNA. The data show around 1.1 million clones, with 70% to 80% seen just once and 0.89% held by the top ten. Germline V gene sequence: CDR1 MNHNY, CDR2 SVGAGI (reference sequence). This CDR3 has 13 amino acids. Trimming shortened V by 5 bases and J by 9 bases, and 14 bases separated the two germline ends. About this clone itself: Its antigen is undetermined.

Investigators divided CD4+ cells into CD45RA+ naive and CD45RA-negative memory subsets. Specimen: memory CD4+ T cells from PBMCs. Subset indicated: CD45RA-negative fraction. The J gene is TRBJ2-1, the V gene TRBV6-6; no firm D call. The source is a man between 18 and 35 years old in good health. Some clones in this sample may be carry-over from other donors' samples. CDR3 sequence reads: CASSPRGLGEQFF. The CDR3 bases are TGTGCCAGCAGTCCTCGAGGTCTGGGTGAGCAGTTCTTC.